This is a list of T cell receptor beta chains from one sample in a study of blood T cells in healthy people across ages. TCRdb analysed the 5' RACE reads with MiXCR anew, one entry per CDR3 protein. This table has about 400,000 distinct CDR3 sequences, approximately 47% appearing once. Sequencing was performed on blood. The source is a man in his 60s in good health. The CDR3 runs from the conserved cysteine through the conserved F or W. D genes are given only for firm matches. Expanded clones are given a class, and other clones once, few, many or no size at all.

j_call,v_call,clone_size,d_call,cdr3_nt,cdr3_aa
TRBJ2-3,TRBV2,NA,NA,TGTGCCAGCAGTGAAGAGGCACTACCAACAGATACGCAGTATTTT,CASSEEALPTDTQYF
TRBJ2-1,TRBV9,NA,NA,TGTGCCAGCAGTGATACAGGGTTAACCTACAATGAGCAGTTCTTC,CASSDTGLTYNEQFF
TRBJ2-2,TRBV5-6,NA,NA,TGTGCCAGCAGCTTAGACACTGCAAACACCGGGGAGCTGTTTTTT,CASSLDTANTGELFF
TRBJ2-1,TRBV25-1,NA,TRBD2,TGTGCCAGCAGTCCCCCCTGGGGGAGGGGTCGGAGAGATGAGCAGTTCTTC,CASSPPWGRGRRDEQFF
TRBJ2-1,TRBV7-9,NA,NA,TGTGCCAGCAGCTTATCTCAGGGGCAGTTCTTC,CASSLSQGQFF
TRBJ2-6,TRBV28,NA,NA,TGTGCCAGCAGCCATAGTATATCTGGGGCCAACGTCCTGACTTTC,CASSHSISGANVLTF
TRBJ2-1,TRBV20-1,NA,NA,TGCAGTGCTAGAAACCCGAGCTCCTATAATGAGCAGTTCTTC,CSARNPSSYNEQFF
TRBJ2-3,TRBV11-2,NA,TRBD2,TGTGCCAGCAGCTCCAAACCGGGACTAGCGGGATTAAGCCGAAGCACAGATACGCAGTATTTT,CASSSKPGLAGLSRSTDTQYF
TRBJ2-1,TRBV7-2,NA,TRBD2,TGTGCCAGCAGCTTAGAGGTTGGGCGGCGGGGGGCTGAGCAGTTCTTC,CASSLEVGRRGAEQFF
TRBJ2-7,TRBV19,NA,NA,TGTGCCAGTAGAGGGGGGAACCAGGGCGGCTCTGGCGAGCAGTACTTC,CASRGGNQGGSGEQYF
TRBJ2-1,TRBV20-1,once,TRBD2,TGCAGTGCTCCTGCCCGGCTAGCGGGAGGGAATAAGCAGTTCTTC,CSAPARLAGGNKQFF
TRBJ2-7,TRBV7-2,NA,TRBD2,TGTGCCAGCAGCTTAGGTATAGCGGGAAAAGCCTACGAGCAGTACTTC,CASSLGIAGKAYEQYF
TRBJ1-5,TRBV3-1,NA,TRBD1,TGTGCCAGCAGCCAGGGGGACAGGAGGGGCAATCAGCCCCAGCATTTT,CASSQGDRRGNQPQHF
TRBJ1-6,TRBV20-1,few,NA,TGCAGTGCTAGAGATAAGGGAGGCGGGAATTCACCCCTCCACTTT,CSARDKGGGNSPLHF
TRBJ2-3,TRBV2,few,TRBD2,TGTGCCAGCAGGCGAGCGGGGCGCACAGATACGCAGTATTTT,CASRRAGRTDTQYF